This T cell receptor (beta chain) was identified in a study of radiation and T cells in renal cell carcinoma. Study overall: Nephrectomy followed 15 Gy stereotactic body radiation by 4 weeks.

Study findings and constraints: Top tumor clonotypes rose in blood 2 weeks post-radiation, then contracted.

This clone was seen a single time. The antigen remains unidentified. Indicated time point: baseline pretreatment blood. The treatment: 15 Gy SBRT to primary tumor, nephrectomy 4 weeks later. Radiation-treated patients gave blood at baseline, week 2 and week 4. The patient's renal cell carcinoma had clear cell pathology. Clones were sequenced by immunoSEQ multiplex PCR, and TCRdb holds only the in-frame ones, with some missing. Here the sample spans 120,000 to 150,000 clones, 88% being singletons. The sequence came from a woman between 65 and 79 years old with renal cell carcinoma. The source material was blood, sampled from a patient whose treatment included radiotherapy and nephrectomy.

The CDR3 loop reads CASSLSGTGTDTQYF. CDR3 in DNA: TGTGCCAGCAGCTTGTCAGGGACGGGCACAGATACGCAGTATTTT. The genes are TRBV5-4 and TRBJ2-3; D is possibly TRBD1 or TRBD2 (5 bases each). The CDR3 contains 15 residues. Trimming pared 1 base from V and 1 base from J, leaving 10 bases between. Germline loops: CDR1 SGHNT, CDR2 YYREEE (reference sequence).